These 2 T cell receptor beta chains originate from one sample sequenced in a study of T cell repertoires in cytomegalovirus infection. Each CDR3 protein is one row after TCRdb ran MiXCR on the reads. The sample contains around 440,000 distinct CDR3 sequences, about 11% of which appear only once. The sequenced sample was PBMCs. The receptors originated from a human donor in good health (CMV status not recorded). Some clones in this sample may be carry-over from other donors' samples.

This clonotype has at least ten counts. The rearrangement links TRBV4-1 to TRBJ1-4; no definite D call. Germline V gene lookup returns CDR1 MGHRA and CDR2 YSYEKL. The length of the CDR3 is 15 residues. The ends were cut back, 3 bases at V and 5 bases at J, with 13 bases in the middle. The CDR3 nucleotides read TGCGCCAGCAGCCAGATCGGCGGGAGAAATGAAAAACTGTTTTTT. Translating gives CASSQIGGRNEKLFF.

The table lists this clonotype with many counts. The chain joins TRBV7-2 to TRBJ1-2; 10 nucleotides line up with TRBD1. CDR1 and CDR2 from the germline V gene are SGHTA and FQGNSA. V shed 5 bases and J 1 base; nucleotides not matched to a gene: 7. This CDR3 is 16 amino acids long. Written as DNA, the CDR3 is TGTGCCAGCAGCCAGCGACAGGGGGCGCTTAACTATGGCTACACCTTC. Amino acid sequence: CASSQRQGALNYGYTF.